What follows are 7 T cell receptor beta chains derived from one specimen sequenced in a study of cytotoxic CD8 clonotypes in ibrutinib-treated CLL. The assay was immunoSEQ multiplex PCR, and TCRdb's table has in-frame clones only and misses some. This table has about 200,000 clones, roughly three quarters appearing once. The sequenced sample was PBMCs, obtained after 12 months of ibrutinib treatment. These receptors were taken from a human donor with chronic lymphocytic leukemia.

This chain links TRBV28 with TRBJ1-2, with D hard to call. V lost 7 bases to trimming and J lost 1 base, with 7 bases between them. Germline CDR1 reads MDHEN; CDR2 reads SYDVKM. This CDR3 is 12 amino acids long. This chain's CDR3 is CASKGSNYGYTF. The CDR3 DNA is TGTGCCAGCAAGGGCAGTAACTATGGCTACACCTTC.

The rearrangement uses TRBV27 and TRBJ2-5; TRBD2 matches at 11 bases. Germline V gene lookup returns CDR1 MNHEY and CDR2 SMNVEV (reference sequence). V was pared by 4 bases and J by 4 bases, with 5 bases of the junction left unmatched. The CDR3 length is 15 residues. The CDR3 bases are TGTGCCAGCAGTTCGACCGGGACTAGCGGAGAGACCCAGTACTTC. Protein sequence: CASSSTGTSGETQYF.

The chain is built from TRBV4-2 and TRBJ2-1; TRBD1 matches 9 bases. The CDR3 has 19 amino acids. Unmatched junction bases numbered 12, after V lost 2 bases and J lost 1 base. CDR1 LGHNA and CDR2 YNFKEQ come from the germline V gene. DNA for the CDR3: TGTGCCAGCAGCCAACATACTCCGGGACAGGGTATATCCTACAATGAGCAGTTCTTC. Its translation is CASSQHTPGQGISYNEQFF.

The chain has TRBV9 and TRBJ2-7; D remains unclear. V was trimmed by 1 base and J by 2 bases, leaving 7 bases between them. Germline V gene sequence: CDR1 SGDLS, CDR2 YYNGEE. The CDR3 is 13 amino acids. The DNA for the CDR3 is TGTGCCAGCAGCGTACAAGAGACCTACGAGCAGTACTTC. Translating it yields CASSVQETYEQYF.

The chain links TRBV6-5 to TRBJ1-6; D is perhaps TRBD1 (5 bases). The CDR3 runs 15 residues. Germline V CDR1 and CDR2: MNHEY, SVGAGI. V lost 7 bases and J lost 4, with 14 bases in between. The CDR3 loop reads CASNSGAVYNSPLHF. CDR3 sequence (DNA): TGTGCCAGCAACTCCGGGGCGGTATATAATTCACCCCTCCACTTT.

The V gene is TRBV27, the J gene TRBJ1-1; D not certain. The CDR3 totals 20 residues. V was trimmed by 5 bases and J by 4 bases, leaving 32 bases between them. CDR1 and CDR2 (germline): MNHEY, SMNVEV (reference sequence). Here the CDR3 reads CASSPIGVGEGMALGTEAFF. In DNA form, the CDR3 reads TGTGCCAGCAGTCCCATCGGGGTGGGTGAGGGTATGGCCTTGGGCACTGAAGCTTTCTTT.

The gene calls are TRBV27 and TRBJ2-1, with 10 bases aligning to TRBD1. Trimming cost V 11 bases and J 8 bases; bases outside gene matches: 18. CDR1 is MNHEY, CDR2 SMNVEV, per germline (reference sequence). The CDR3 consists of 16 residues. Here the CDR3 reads CADPSVPRTGGDEQFF. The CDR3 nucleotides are TGTGCCGACCCCTCCGTCCCCCGGACAGGGGGGGATGAGCAGTTCTTC.